This note documents a single TCR beta chain sequence. These data come from a study of blood T cell repertoires in COVID-19. As for the study in general: From T cells, B-cell-depleted T cells, or PBMCs came the material, which was cDNA or gDNA.

This CDR3 is built from 15 residues. CDR1 is SGHAT, CDR2 FQNNGV, per germline. J was trimmed by 5 bases and V by 3 bases; bases with no gene match: 8. Per the original data handling: Using reference gene primer amplification, nucleated cell counts were estimated. Profiling relied on immunoSEQ multiplex PCR, and the TCRdb table lists in-frame clones only, not all of them. V and J calls and clone size are given by that table; D and trimming were obtained from the DNA. The table shows just over 250,000 clones, with about 80% occurring only once. Participant age was roughly 18 to 90 years, and participants resided in fewer than 30 US areas. Participants' own reports of clinical history determined their cohort assignment.

Sequenced: PBMCs or T cells enriched from blood (not recorded which). V gene TRBV11-2 combines with J gene TRBJ2-5; TRBD1 matches at 8 bases. The source is a young man with acute COVID-19. CDR3 DNA sequence: TGTGCCAGCAGCTTGGGCAGGGGGCGAGAGGAGACCCAGTACTTC. Protein sequence: CASSLGRGREETQYF.